These T cell receptor beta chains were read from a single sample in a study of shared clonotypes between healthy human individuals. Profiled with immunoSEQ multiplex PCR; TCRdb holds only in-frame clones, not every one. The table shows 2 million to 2.5 million clones, with about 92% occurring only once. Input material: naive CD4+ T cells from PBMCs. The receptors come from a man aged 18 to 30 in good health. Some clones in this sample may be carry-over from other donors' samples. The CDR3 runs from the conserved cysteine through the conserved F or W. The D gene is left open where the match is weak. Some rows mark clone size as missing; the rest say once, few, many or name a class of expanded clone.

abundance | d_gene | j_gene | v_gene | CDR3nt | CDR3aa
- | - | TRBJ2-3 | TRBV5-4 | TGTGCCAGCAGCCTTTACAGGCTTAACACAGATACGCAGTATTTT | CASSLYRLNTDTQYF
- | - | TRBJ2-3 | TRBV7-3 | TGTGCCAGCAGCTGGGGGTTCACAGATACGCAGTATTTT | CASSWGFTDTQYF
- | TRBD1 | TRBJ2-5 | TRBV7-9 | TGTGCCAGCAGCCCCCCGACAGGGGGAGAGACCCAGTACTTC | CASSPPTGGETQYF
- | - | TRBJ1-2 | TRBV5-5 | TGTGCCAGCTGGCCGGCGGGTTTCGACTATGGCTACACCTTC | CASWPAGFDYGYTF
once | TRBD2 | TRBJ2-6 | TRBV6-5 | TGTGCCAGCAGGACTAGCGGTGGGGCCAACGTCCTGACTTTC | CASRTSGGANVLTF
- | - | TRBJ2-3 | TRBV6-5 | TGTGCCAGCAGTTACTCTCGGGTCACAGATACGCAGTATTTT | CASSYSRVTDTQYF
- | - | TRBJ1-1 | TRBV15 | TGTGCCACCAGCAGGGGCGGGACACTCAAAGCTTTCTTT | CATSRGGTLKAFF
- | - | TRBJ2-5 | TRBV5-1 | TGCGCCACCAGAGGGCAGGATAATGAAGAGACCCAGTACTTC | CATRGQDNEETQYF
- | TRBD1 | TRBJ2-5 | TRBV6-6 | TGTGCCAGCAGTCATTGGACAGGGGGAGAGACCCAGTACTTC | CASSHWTGGETQYF
- | - | TRBJ1-1 | TRBV28 | TGTGCCAGCGTCCAAAACACTGAAGCTTTCTTT | CASVQNTEAFF
- | TRBD1 | TRBJ1-4 | TRBV4-1 | TGCGCCAGCAGCGGACAGGGGGAAACTAATGAAAAACTGTTTTTT | CASSGQGETNEKLFF
- | - | TRBJ2-7 | TRBV2 | TGTGCCAGCAGGCGGGACAAAGCCTACGAGCAGTACTTC | CASRRDKAYEQYF
- | TRBD2 | TRBJ2-3 | TRBV28 | TGTGCCAGCAGAGGAACTAGCGGGAGTTCCACAGATACGCAGTATTTT | CASRGTSGSSTDTQYF
- | TRBD2 | TRBJ2-3 | TRBV4-2 | TGTGCCAGCAGCCAAGAGGGACTAGCGGGAATAGCAGATACGCAGTATTTT | CASSQEGLAGIADTQYF
- | - | TRBJ2-7 | TRBV4-1 | TGCGCCAGCAGCCGCAAGGGGGACTCCTACGAGCAGTACTTC | CASSRKGDSYEQYF
- | - | TRBJ2-3 | TRBV5-1 | TGCGCCAGCAGGGACGGATCTAGCACAGATACGCAGTATTTT | CASRDGSSTDTQYF
- | - | TRBJ2-1 | TRBV7-2 | TGTGCCAGCAGCTTTTGGGGCGCGCGGGCCAATGAGCAGTTCTTC | CASSFWGARANEQFF
- | TRBD1 | TRBJ1-5 | TRBV7-9 | TGTGCCAGCAGCGTACAGGGGGCGCAGCCCCAGCATTTT | CASSVQGAQPQHF
- | - | TRBJ2-7 | TRBV7-9 | TGTGCCAGCAGCCCCCCGGGGACTGGACTTCGAGAGCAGTACTTC | CASSPPGTGLREQYF
- | - | TRBJ1-2 | TRBV14 | TGTGCCAGCAGCCAATACATAGGGATAAACTATGGCTACACCTTC | CASSQYIGINYGYTF
- | - | TRBJ2-3 | TRBV19 | TGTGCCAGTAGTATAGGCGGGACGCTAGATACGCAGTATTTT | CASSIGGTLDTQYF
- | - | TRBJ2-1 | TRBV6-6 | TGTGCCAGCAGTTACTCTCAGCGCAATGAGCAGTTCTTC | CASSYSQRNEQFF
- | TRBD1 | TRBJ1-2 | TRBV6-1 | TGTGCCAGCAGTGACGGGAACCGGGACAGGGGACTGCGGGGCTACACCTTC | CASSDGNRDRGLRGYTF
- | - | TRBJ1-2 | TRBV19 | TGTGCCAGTAGTCCCGGGCTGGAGGGTAACTATGGCTACACCTTC | CASSPGLEGNYGYTF
- | - | TRBJ1-2 | TRBV28 | TGTGCCAGCAGTTATGGGGGCTCCATACCACCTTATGGCTACACCTTC | CASSYGGSIPPYGYTF
- | - | TRBJ2-3 | TRBV2 | TGTGCCAGCAGCCAGGTTGATACGCAGTATTTT | CASSQVDTQYF
- | TRBD2 | TRBJ2-3 | TRBV27 | TGTGCCAGCACGATTAGCGGGAGGAGGACAGATACGCAGTATTTT | CASTISGRRTDTQYF
- | TRBD1 | TRBJ2-7 | TRBV6-1 | TGTGCCAGCAGGACGGGACAGGGTTACGAGCAGTACTTC | CASRTGQGYEQYF
- | - | TRBJ2-7 | TRBV5-1 | TGCGCCAGCAGCTCGCCTCATCGCGGCTACGAGCAGTACTTC | CASSSPHRGYEQYF
- | - | TRBJ1-5 | TRBV21-1 | TGTGCCAGCAGCAAAGGGATAATTCAGCCCCAGCATTTT | CASSKGIIQPQHF
- | - | TRBJ1-1 | TRBV2 | TGTGCCAGCATCAACAGGGACCGAAACACTGAAGCTTTCTTT | CASINRDRNTEAFF
- | - | TRBJ2-3 | TRBV5-1 | TGCGCCAGCAGCTCCCAAAAACATCCAGATACGCAGTATTTT | CASSSQKHPDTQYF
- | TRBD1 | TRBJ2-7 | TRBV5-1 | TGCGCCAGCAGCTTGTCCCCGGGACAGGGCTCCTACGAGCAGTACTTC | CASSLSPGQGSYEQYF
- | - | TRBJ2-5 | TRBV5-1 | TGCGCCAGCCGCTTTAGCGGAAGAGAGACCCAGTACTTC | CASRFSGRETQYF
once | TRBD2 | TRBJ2-7 | TRBV28 | TGTGCCAGCAGTTCCCCGGGACTAGCGGAAGAGCAGTACTTC | CASSSPGLAEEQYF
- | TRBD2 | TRBJ2-3 | TRBV29-1 | TGCAGCGTTGACGACTCCTGGGAGGGCGATACGCAGTATTTT | CSVDDSWEGDTQYF
- | - | TRBJ1-2 | TRBV19 | TGTGCCAGTAGTATACGGGGACCTAACTATGGCTACACCTTC | CASSIRGPNYGYTF
- | - | TRBJ1-2 | TRBV5-4 | TGTGCCAGCAGCTCCCCAGGGTCTGACTATGGCTACACCTTC | CASSSPGSDYGYTF
- | - | TRBJ1-3 | TRBV15 | TGTGCCACCAGCAGAGATCGGGCAGCTGGAAACACCATATATTTT | CATSRDRAAGNTIYF
- | TRBD1 | TRBJ1-2 | TRBV5-1 | TGCGCCAGCAGCTTAGGGTTCGCACAGGGACAGAACTATGGCTACACCTTC | CASSLGFAQGQNYGYTF
- | - | TRBJ1-5 | TRBV7-2 | TGTGCCAGCAGCCTAAGTGGCAATCAGCCCCAGCATTTT | CASSLSGNQPQHF
- | TRBD2 | TRBJ2-2 | TRBV7-2 | TGTGCCAGCAGCTCCCACCGACGACTAGCGGGGACCGGGGAGCTGTTTTTT | CASSSHRRLAGTGELFF
- | - | TRBJ1-5 | TRBV28 | TGTGCCAGCAGTTCCCGACAGGTTTCGCATTTT | CASSSRQVSHF
- | - | TRBJ1-1 | TRBV28 | TGTGCCAGCAGGTCGGGGGACACTGAAGCTTTCTTT | CASRSGDTEAFF
- | - | TRBJ2-3 | TRBV15 | TGTGCCACCAGCAGAGAATACGGGATAAGCACAGATACGCAGTATTTT | CATSREYGISTDTQYF